The T cell receptor beta chain described here comes from a study of control samples from healthy donors and cancer patients. Method: immunoSEQ multiplex PCR; TCRdb's copy keeps in-frame clones and lacks some. Of around 130,000 clones in the sample, 89% were seen once. Germline V gene sequence: CDR1 SGHDT, CDR2 YYEEEE. The CDR3 runs to 17 residues. With V trimmed by 4 bases and J by 3 bases, 13 bases remained unmatched. The clonotype originates from a man aged 50-59 years in good health. This rearrangement joins TRBV5-6 to TRBJ2-5; 9 nucleotides match TRBD1. The sequencing input was blood. The CDR3 here is CASSLRDRVRLEETQYF. The CDR3 DNA is TGTGCCAGCAGCCTCCGGGACAGGGTCCGATTGGAAGAGACCCAGTACTTC.